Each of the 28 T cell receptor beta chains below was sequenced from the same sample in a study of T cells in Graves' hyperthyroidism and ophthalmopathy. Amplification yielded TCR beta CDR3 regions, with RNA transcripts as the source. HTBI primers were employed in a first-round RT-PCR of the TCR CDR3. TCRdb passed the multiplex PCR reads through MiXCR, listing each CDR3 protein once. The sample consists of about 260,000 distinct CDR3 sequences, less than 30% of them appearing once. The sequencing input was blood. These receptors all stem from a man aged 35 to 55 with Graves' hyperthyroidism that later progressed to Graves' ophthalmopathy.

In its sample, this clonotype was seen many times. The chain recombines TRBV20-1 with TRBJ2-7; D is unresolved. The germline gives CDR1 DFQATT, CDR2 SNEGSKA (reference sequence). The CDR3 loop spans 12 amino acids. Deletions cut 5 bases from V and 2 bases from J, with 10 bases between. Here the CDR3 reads CSAVTVPYEQYF. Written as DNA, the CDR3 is TGCAGTGCTGTCACCGTGCCCTACGAGCAGTACTTC.

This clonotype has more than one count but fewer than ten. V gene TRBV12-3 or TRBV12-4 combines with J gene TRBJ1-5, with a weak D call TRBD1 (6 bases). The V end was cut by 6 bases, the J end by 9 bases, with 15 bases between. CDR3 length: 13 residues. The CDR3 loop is CASSRQVQRPQHF. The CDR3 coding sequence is TGTGCCAGCAGCCGACAGGTCCAACGGCCCCAGCATTTT.

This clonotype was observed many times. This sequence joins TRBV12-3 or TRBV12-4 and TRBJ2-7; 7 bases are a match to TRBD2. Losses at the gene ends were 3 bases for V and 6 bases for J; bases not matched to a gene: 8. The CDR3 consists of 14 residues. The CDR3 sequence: CASSFRLAHAEQYF. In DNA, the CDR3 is TGTGCCAGCAGTTTTAGACTAGCCCACGCCGAGCAGTACTTC.

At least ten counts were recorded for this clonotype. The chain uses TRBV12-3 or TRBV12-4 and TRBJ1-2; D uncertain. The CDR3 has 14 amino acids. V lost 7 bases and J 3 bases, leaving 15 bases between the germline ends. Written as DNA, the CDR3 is TGTGCCAGCACCCCAAATCGGGGTGACTATGGCTACACCTTC. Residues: CASTPNRGDYGYTF.

In DNA form, the CDR3 reads TGTGCCAGCAGTTACAACAGCGCTTCCTACGAGCAGTACTTC. Protein product: CASSYNSASYEQYF. The chain uses TRBV6-2 or TRBV6-3 and TRBJ2-7, with D unresolved. The germline gives CDR1 MNHEY, CDR2 SVGEGT. This CDR3 region has 14 residues. V was trimmed by 2 bases and J by 1 base, leaving 9 bases between them.

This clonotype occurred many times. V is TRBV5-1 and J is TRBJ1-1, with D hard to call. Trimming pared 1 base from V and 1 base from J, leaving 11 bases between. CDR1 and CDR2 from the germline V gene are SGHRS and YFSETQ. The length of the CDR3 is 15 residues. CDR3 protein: CASSLTGGGNTEAFF. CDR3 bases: TGCGCCAGCAGCTTGACCGGCGGAGGGAACACTGAAGCTTTCTTT.

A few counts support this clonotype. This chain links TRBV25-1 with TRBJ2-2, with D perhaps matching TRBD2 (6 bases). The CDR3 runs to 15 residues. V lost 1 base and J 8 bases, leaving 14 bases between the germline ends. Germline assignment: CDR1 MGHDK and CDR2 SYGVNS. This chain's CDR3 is CASSEWGEPRGELFF. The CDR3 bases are TGTGCCAGCAGTGAATGGGGGGAGCCTAGGGGGGAGCTGTTTTTT.

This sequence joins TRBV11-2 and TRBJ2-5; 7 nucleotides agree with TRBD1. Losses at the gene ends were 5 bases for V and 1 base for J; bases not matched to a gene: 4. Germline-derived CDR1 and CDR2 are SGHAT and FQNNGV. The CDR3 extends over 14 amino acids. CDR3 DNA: TGTGCCAGCAGCCTATGGACAGGCCAAGAGACCCAGTACTTC. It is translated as CASSLWTGQETQYF.

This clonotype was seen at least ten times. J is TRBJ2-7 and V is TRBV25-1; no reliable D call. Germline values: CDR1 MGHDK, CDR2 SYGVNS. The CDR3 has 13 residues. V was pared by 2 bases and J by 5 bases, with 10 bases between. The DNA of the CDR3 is TGTGCCAGCAGTGAACAGTGGTATGACGAGCAGTACTTC. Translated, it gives CASSEQWYDEQYF.

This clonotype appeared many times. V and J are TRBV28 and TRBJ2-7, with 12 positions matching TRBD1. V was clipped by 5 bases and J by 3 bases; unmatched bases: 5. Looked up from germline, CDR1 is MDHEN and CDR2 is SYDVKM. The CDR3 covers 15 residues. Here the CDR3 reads CASSSGDRGLYEQYF. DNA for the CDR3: TGTGCCAGCAGTAGCGGGGACAGGGGGCTCTACGAGCAGTACTTC.

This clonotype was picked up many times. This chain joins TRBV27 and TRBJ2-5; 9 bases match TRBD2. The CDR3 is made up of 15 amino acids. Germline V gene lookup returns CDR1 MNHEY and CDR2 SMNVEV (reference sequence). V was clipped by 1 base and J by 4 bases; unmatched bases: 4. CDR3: CASSLWLAGVETQYF. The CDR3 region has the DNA TGTGCCAGCAGTTTATGGTTAGCGGGAGTAGAGACCCAGTACTTC.

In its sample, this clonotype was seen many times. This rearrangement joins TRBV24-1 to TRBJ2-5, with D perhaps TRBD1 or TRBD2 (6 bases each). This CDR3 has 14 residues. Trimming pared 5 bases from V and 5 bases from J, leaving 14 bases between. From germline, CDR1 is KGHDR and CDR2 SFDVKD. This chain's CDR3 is CATSGPGAWETQYF. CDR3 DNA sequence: TGTGCCACCAGTGGCCCGGGGGCTTGGGAGACCCAGTACTTC.

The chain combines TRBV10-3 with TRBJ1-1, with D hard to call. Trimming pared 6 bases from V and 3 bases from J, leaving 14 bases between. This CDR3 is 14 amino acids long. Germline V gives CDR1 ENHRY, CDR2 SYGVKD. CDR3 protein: CAIRDSRGDTEAFF. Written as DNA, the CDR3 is TGTGCCATCAGGGACTCACGGGGAGACACTGAAGCTTTCTTT.

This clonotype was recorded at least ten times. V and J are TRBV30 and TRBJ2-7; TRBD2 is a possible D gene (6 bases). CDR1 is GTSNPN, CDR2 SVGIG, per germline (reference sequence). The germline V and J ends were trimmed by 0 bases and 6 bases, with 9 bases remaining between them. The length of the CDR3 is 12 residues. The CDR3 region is CAWSVGGREQYF. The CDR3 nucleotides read TGTGCCTGGAGTGTTGGAGGGCGCGAGCAGTACTTC.

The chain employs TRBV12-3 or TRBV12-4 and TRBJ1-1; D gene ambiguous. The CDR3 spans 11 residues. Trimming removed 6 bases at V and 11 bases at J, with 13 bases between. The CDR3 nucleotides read TGTGCCAGCAGCCGGTCTTATGTTGCTTTCTTT. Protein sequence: CASSRSYVAFF.

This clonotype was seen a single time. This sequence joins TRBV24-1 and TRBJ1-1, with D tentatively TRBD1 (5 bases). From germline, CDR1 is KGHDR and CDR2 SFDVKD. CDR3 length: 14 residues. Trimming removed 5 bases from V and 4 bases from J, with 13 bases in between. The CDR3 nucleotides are TGTGCCACCAGTGGTGACGGCGGGGGCACTGAAGCTTTCTTT. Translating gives CATSGDGGGTEAFF.

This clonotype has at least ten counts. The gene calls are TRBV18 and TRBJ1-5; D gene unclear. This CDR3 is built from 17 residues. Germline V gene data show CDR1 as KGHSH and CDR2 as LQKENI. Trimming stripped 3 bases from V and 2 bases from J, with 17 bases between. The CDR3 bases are TGTGCCAGCTCACCTCCCGGCGGTGGAGTAGGCAATCAGCCCCAGCATTTT. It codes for CASSPPGGGVGNQPQHF.

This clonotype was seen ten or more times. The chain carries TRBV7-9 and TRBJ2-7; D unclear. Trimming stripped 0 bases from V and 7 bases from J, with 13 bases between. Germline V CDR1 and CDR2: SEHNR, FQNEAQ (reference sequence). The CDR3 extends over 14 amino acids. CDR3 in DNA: TGTGCCAGCAGCTTAGCGCTAGGATTGGGAGAGCAGTACTTC. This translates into CASSLALGLGEQYF.

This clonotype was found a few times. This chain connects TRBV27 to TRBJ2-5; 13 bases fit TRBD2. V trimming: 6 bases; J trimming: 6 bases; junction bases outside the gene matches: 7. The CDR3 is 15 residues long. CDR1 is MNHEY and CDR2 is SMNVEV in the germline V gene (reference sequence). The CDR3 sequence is CASSMTSGGRKTQYF. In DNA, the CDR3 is TGTGCCAGCAGCATGACTAGCGGGGGGAGAAAGACCCAGTACTTC.

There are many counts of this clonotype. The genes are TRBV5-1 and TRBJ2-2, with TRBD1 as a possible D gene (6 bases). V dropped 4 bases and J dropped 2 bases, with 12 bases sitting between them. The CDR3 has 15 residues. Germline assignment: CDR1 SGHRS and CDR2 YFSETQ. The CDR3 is CASSRSTGNTGELFF. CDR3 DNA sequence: TGCGCCAGCAGCAGATCGACAGGAAACACCGGGGAGCTGTTTTTT.

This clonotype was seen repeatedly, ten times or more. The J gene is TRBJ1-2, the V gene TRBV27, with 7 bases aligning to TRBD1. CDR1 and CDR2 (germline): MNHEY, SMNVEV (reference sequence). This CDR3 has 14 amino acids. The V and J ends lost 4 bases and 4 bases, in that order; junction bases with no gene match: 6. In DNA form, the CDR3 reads TGTGCCAGCAGTTCGACCGGACAGGTCTATGGCTACACCTTC. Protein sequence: CASSSTGQVYGYTF.

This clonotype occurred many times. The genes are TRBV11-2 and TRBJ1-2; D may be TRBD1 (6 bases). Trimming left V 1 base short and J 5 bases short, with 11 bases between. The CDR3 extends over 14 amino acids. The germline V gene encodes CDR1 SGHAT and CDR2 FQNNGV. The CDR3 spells CASSLGQAGYGYTF. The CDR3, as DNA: TGTGCCAGCAGCTTAGGACAGGCAGGGTATGGCTACACCTTC.

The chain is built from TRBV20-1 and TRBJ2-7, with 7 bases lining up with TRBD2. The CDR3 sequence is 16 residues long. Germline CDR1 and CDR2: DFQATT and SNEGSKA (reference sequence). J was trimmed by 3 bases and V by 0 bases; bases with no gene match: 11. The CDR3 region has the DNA TGCAGTGCTAGAGATCGTCGGCTAGCGGTTTACTACGAGCAGTACTTC. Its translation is CSARDRRLAVYYEQYF.

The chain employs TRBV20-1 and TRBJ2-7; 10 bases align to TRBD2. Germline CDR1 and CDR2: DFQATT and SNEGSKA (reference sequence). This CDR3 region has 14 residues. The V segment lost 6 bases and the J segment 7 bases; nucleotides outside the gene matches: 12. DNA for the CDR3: TGCAGTGCGAGACTAGCGGGCCTTATCTCGGAGCAGTACTTC. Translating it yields CSARLAGLISEQYF.

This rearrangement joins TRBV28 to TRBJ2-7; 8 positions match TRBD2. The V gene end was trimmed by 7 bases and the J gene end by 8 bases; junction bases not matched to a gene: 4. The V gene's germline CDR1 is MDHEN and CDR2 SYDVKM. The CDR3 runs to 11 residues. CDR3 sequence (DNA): TGTGCCAGCACCTTAGCGGGACAGCAGTACTTC. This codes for CASTLAGQQYF.

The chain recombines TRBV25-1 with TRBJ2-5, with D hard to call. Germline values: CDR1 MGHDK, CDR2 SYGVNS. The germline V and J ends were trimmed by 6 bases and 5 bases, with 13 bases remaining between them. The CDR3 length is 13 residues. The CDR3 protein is CASSLRAMETQYF. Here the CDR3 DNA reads TGTGCCAGCAGCCTCCGGGCTATGGAGACCCAGTACTTC.

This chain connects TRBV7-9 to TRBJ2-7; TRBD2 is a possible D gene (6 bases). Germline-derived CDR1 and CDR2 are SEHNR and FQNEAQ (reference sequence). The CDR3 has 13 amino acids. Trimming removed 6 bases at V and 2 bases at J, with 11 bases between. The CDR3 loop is CASRRGGTYEQYF. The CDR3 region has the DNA TGTGCCAGCAGACGGGGAGGTACCTACGAGCAGTACTTC.

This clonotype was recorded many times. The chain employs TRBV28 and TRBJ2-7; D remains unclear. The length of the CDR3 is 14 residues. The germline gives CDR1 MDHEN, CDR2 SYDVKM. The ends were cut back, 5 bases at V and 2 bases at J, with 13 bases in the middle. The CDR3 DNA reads TGTGCCAGCAGTCAACTGGAGACACCCTACGAGCAGTACTTC. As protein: CASSQLETPYEQYF.